This T cell receptor delta chain is drawn from a study of gamma-delta T cells after stem cell transplantation. Germline V gives CDR1 GEAIGNYY, CDR2 EKD. Trimming pared 3 bases from V and 0 bases from J, leaving 13 bases between. The CDR3 has 15 residues. TCRdb re-called the RT-PCR reads using CATT. The table lists 1,000 or so delta-chain clones, 9.5% to 15% of them singletons. Judged by abundance, this clone is medium-sized. This TCR was recovered from a human donor. It is not recorded whose cells these are; they may come from a transplant donor. The chain carries TRDV2 and TRDJ1; weak D call: TRDD3 (6 bases). Sequenced material: gamma-delta T cells. The CDR3 DNA reads as TGTGCCTGTGACCCCCTGGGGAGCAACACCGATAAACTCATCTTT. Translating gives CACDPLGSNTDKLIF.